One T cell receptor beta chain is described in this entry. The data are from a study of blood T cell repertoires in COVID-19. Across the whole study: PBMCs, B-cell-depleted T cells, or T cells provided the cDNA or gDNA that made up the material.

With V trimmed by 4 bases and J by 4 bases, 5 bases remained unmatched. The germline V gene encodes CDR1 SGHRS and CDR2 YFSETQ. The CDR3 loop spans 14 amino acids. Here immunoSEQ multiplex PCR was the method, and the copy in TCRdb shows in-frame clones only, minus some. The sample contains about 320,000 clones, about 83% of which appear only once. The sequence came from a woman between 45 and 65 years old with acute or convalescent COVID-19. Sequencing used peripheral blood. The rearrangement uses TRBV5-1 and TRBJ2-3; 8 bases are shared with TRBD2. The CDR3 spells CASSRTSPPDTQYF. CDR3 in DNA: TGCGCCAGCAGCAGGACTAGCCCACCAGATACGCAGTATTTT. The variable domain in full, with the rest retrieved from reference TRBV5-1 and TRBJ2-3, is KAGVTQTPRYLIKTRGQQVTLSCSPISGHRSVSWYQQTPGQGLQFLFEYFSETQRNKGNFPGRFSGRQFSNSRSEMNVSTLELGDSALYLCASSRTSPPDTQYFGPGTRLTVL.